This T cell receptor beta chain was observed in a study of spatial heterogeneity in lung cancer. Whole-study context: Fewer alpha-chain than beta-chain sequences were consistently detected.

Unique molecular identifiers tagged every individual TCR cDNA molecule. TCRdb reprocessed the 5' RACE reads with MiXCR, giving one entry per CDR3 protein. The sample lists about 12,000 distinct CDR3 sequences, about 15% occurring once. Study observations and caveats: How many expanded intratumoral alpha and beta TCRs were present tracked the tumor mutation count, which was a count of nonsynonymous mutations.

Concerning this clonotype itself: Its matching antigen is unknown.

Specified time point: sample taken at primary tumor resection. Tumor, nontumor lung or frozen PBMC supplied whole RNA, sequenced without sorting. The CDR3 contains 17 residues. CDR1 LGHNA and CDR2 YNFKEQ come from the germline V gene. Trimming took 1 base from V and 7 from J, leaving 23 bases between them. Sequences were derived from lung tumor tissue, sampled at surgery. This chain uses TRBV4-2 with TRBJ2-7, with a possible D match to TRBD1 (6 bases). The origin of this receptor is a male donor with early-stage non-small cell lung cancer. This CDR3 is CASSQGSLGALIGEQYF. The CDR3 bases are TGTGCCAGCAGCCAAGGGAGTCTGGGGGCGCTTATTGGGGAGCAGTACTTC.